This is a list of T cell receptor beta chains from one sample in a study of neurological immune-mediated disorders. A single record per CDR3 protein comes from TCRdb applying MiXCR to the 5' RACE reads. This table holds about 66,000 distinct CDR3 sequences, around 3.9% found once. The sequenced sample was PBMCs. These receptors all stem from a man aged 30 to 39 with multiple sclerosis. Both conserved end residues are part of each CDR3. Each record gives: V gene, clone size, J gene, D gene, CDR3 protein, CDR3 DNA. A D gene is named only where the DNA matches it firmly. The size of a clone is reported for some rows only, either as once, few or many, or as a class for expanded clones.

TRBV4-1	many	TRBJ1-5	.	CASSQEAGGDQPQNF	TGCGCCAGCAGCCAAGAGGCGGGGGGCGATCAGCCCCAGAATTTT
TRBV6-5	many	TRBJ1-2	TRBD1	CASSHTGQASNYGYTF	TGTGCCAGCAGTCACACGGGACAGGCTTCCAACTATGGCTACACCTTC
TRBV4-1	many	TRBJ2-5	.	CASSQGRLIQETQYF	TGCGCCAGCAGCCAAGGGAGACTAATCCAAGAGACCCAGTACTTC
TRBV3-1	many	TRBJ2-1	TRBD1	CASSQGLRDRGSFF	TGTGCCAGCAGCCAAGGCCTTCGGGACAGGGGATCCTTCTTC
TRBV7-2	.	TRBJ1-1	.	CANSASTEAFF	TGTGCCAACAGCGCCTCCACTGAAGCTTTCTTT
TRBV29-1	.	TRBJ2-5	TRBD2	CSAGGGTQETQYF	TGCAGCGCTGGGGGGGGGACCCAAGAGACCCAGTACTTC
TRBV20-1	.	TRBJ1-6	TRBD1	CSARDSRTGKSPLHF	TGCAGTGCTAGAGATTCGCGGACAGGGAAATCACCCCTCCACTTT
TRBV11-2	many	TRBJ2-5	TRBD2	CASSGSGGLSQETQYF	TGTGCCAGCAGCGGGAGCGGGGGGCTCTCACAAGAGACCCAGTACTTC
TRBV5-1	many	TRBJ2-4	.	CASSPQGVKNIQYF	TGCGCCAGCAGCCCCCAGGGCGTCAAAAACATTCAGTACTTC
TRBV2	many	TRBJ1-2	.	CASSETGEANYGYTF	TGTGCCAGCAGTGAAACCGGGGAAGCGAACTATGGCTACACCTTC
TRBV7-9	many	TRBJ1-2	.	CASSLAGDGYTF	TGTGCCAGCAGCTTAGCCGGGGATGGCTACACCTTC
TRBV20-1	many	TRBJ1-1	.	CSARDLGEGSLEAFF	TGCAGTGCTAGAGATTTGGGGGAGGGATCTTTAGAAGCTTTCTTT
TRBV27	many	TRBJ2-5	TRBD2	CASSLGGDPRETQYF	TGTGCCAGCAGTTTAGGGGGGGACCCTCGGGAGACCCAGTACTTC
TRBV7-9	many	TRBJ2-5	.	CASSLDERVLDF	TGTGCCAGCAGCTTAGATGAAAGGGTTCTGGACTTC
TRBV10-2	many	TRBJ2-1	.	CASRQTGSYNEQFF	TGCGCCAGCAGACAGACAGGATCCTACAATGAGCAGTTCTTC
TRBV7-9	many	TRBJ1-1	.	CASSFQKAQAFF	TGTGCCAGCAGCTTTCAAAAAGCCCAAGCTTTCTTT
TRBV7-2	.	TRBJ2-5	.	CASSWVWGGQETQYF	TGTGCCAGCAGCTGGGTGTGGGGTGGACAAGAGACCCAGTACTTC
TRBV11-2	few	TRBJ2-4	.	CASSSLRGTKNIQYF	TGTGCCAGCAGCTCTCTTAGGGGGACCAAAAACATTCAGTACTTC
TRBV9	many	TRBJ1-5	.	CASSVGQLNQPQNF	TGTGCCAGCAGCGTAGGACAGTTAAATCAGCCCCAGAATTTT
TRBV7-3	many	TRBJ2-2	.	CASSFDRPGTGELFF	TGTGCCAGCAGCTTCGACCGCCCGGGCACCGGGGAGCTGTTTTTT
TRBV15	many	TRBJ1-5	.	CATSREGGQGNQPQHF	TGTGCCACCAGCAGAGAAGGCGGCCAGGGCAATCAGCCCCAGCATTTT
TRBV12-3/TRBV12-4	many	TRBJ1-6	.	CASSLAGASPLHF	TGTGCCAGCAGTTTAGCAGGGGCCTCACCCCTCCACTTT
TRBV7-8	few	TRBJ2-2	.	CAVARSANTGELFF	TGTGCAGTCGCGAGGTCCGCGAACACCGGGGAGCTGTTTTTT
TRBV19	.	TRBJ2-2	.	CASSPPTFGGELFF	TGTGCCAGTAGCCCACCTACTTTTGGAGGGGAGCTGTTTTTT
TRBV5-1	many	TRBJ2-7	TRBD1	CASSSGTGLLYEQYF	TGCGCCAGCAGCTCAGGGACAGGTCTCCTCTACGAGCAGTACTTC
TRBV10-1	.	TRBJ2-3	TRBD2	CASSEGSGGSTDTQYF	TGCGCCAGCAGTGAGGGTAGCGGGGGTAGCACAGATACGCAGTATTTT
TRBV6-2/TRBV6-3	.	TRBJ1-2	.	CASSYGRGSNYGYTF	TGTGCCAGCAGTTACGGTCGGGGGAGTAACTATGGCTACACCTTC
TRBV11-2	many	TRBJ1-1	.	CASSLEITWGAPMNTEAFF	TGTGCCAGCAGCTTAGAGATCACTTGGGGGGCGCCCATGAACACTGAAGCTTTCTTT
TRBV5-1	.	TRBJ1-2	.	CASSLGGEWGYTF	TGCGCCAGCAGCTTGGGAGGGGAATGGGGCTACACCTTC
TRBV5-6	few	TRBJ1-1	.	CASSSDTNTEAFF	TGTGCCAGCAGCTCGGACACGAACACTGAAGCTTTCTTT
TRBV4-3	.	TRBJ2-3	TRBD1	CASSQDNRDRTDTQYF	TGCGCCAGCAGCCAAGATAATAGGGACAGGACAGATACGCAGTATTTT
TRBV11-2	many	TRBJ2-7	TRBD2	CASSARTSGGLGEQYF	TGTGCCAGCAGCGCTAGGACTAGCGGGGGCCTCGGCGAGCAGTACTTC
TRBV5-1	many	TRBJ2-5	.	CASSLAPTGGQETQETQYF	TGCGCCAGCAGCTTGGCACCGACGGGGGGACAAGAAACTCAAGAGACCCAGTACTTC
TRBV10-3	many	TRBJ1-2	.	CAISEGGGMGGYTF	TGTGCCATCAGTGAGGGCGGTGGGATGGGTGGCTACACCTTC
TRBV5-1	many	TRBJ2-3	TRBD2	CASSSPGSAGGADTQYF	TGCGCCAGCAGCTCCCCGGGCTCAGCGGGGGGGGCAGATACGCAGTATTTT
TRBV10-3	many	TRBJ2-7	TRBD2	CAISEGRGANYEQYF	TGTGCCATCAGTGAGGGGCGGGGGGCGAATTACGAGCAGTACTTC
TRBV20-1	many	TRBJ2-7	TRBD2	CSARLAGGNEQYF	TGCAGTGCTAGACTAGCGGGGGGAAACGAGCAGTACTTC
TRBV18	many	TRBJ1-5	TRBD1	CASQGQANQPQHF	TGTGCCAGCCAGGGACAGGCAAATCAGCCCCAGCATTTT
TRBV11-1	few	TRBJ1-1	.	CASSTNQGRAFF	TGTGCCAGCAGCACAAATCAGGGGAGAGCTTTCTTT
TRBV5-5	many	TRBJ2-6	TRBD2	CASSTGTSGGRFSGANVLTF	TGTGCCAGCAGCACCGGGACTAGCGGGGGTCGGTTTAGTGGGGCCAACGTCCTGACTTTC
TRBV4-3	many	TRBJ1-4	.	CASSLGHLTTNEKLFF	TGCGCCAGCAGCCTGGGACATCTTACAACTAATGAAAAACTGTTTTTT
TRBV13	many	TRBJ2-7	.	CASSSRGALTYEQYF	TGTGCCAGCAGCTCCAGGGGTGCCCTTACCTACGAGCAGTACTTC
TRBV4-2	many	TRBJ1-4	.	CASSRGLDNEKLFF	TGTGCCAGCAGTCGGGGACTCGACAATGAAAAACTGTTTTTT
TRBV7-2	many	TRBJ1-2	.	CASSPTGILNYGYTF	TGTGCCAGCAGCCCAACCGGGATCCTCAACTATGGCTACACCTTC
TRBV5-1	many	TRBJ2-7	TRBD1	CASSSGGQGFYEQYF	TGCGCCAGCAGCTCCGGAGGACAGGGTTTCTACGAGCAGTACTTC